These 15 T cell receptor beta chains originate from one sample sequenced in a study of blood T cell repertoires in COVID-19. The table came from immunoSEQ multiplex PCR; TCRdb's copy has only in-frame clones and leaves some out. The table has around 300,000 clones, approximately 88% seen once. Sequencing was done on a sample of PBMCs or T cells enriched from blood (not recorded which). The receptors here all came from a man aged 25 to 40 who had recovered from COVID-19.

The genes are TRBV7-6 and TRBJ2-7; D gene ambiguous. Germline V lookup: CDR1 SGHVS, CDR2 FNYEAQ. Trimming removed 0 bases at V and 0 bases at J, with 3 bases between. This CDR3 contains 13 residues. The CDR3 protein is CASSLAGSYEQYF. The CDR3 bases are TGTGCCAGCAGCTTAGCCGGCTCCTACGAGCAGTACTTC.

This clone was seen a few times. V usage is TRBV3-1 (or the pseudogene TRBV3-2) and J usage is TRBJ1-3; weak D call: TRBD1 (5 bases). From germline, CDR1 is LGHDT and CDR2 YNNKEL (reference sequence). The CDR3 sequence is 16 residues long. V gave up 5 bases and J gave up 0 bases, with 14 bases separating them. CDR3 amino acids: CASSFRTGYSGNTIYF. The CDR3 DNA sequence: TGTGCCAGCAGCTTCCGAACAGGTTACTCTGGAAACACCATATATTTT.

The rearrangement uses TRBV19 and TRBJ2-7; 7 bases line up with TRBD1. CDR1 and CDR2 (germline): LNHDA, SQIVND (reference sequence). V dropped 9 bases and J dropped 4; count of bases not matched to a gene: 9. This CDR3 comprises 13 residues. The DNA for the CDR3 is TGTGCCAGACCCCAGGACAGGCGGTACGAGCAGTACTTC. This codes for CARPQDRRYEQYF.

A single count supports this clone. V and J are TRBV10-3 and TRBJ1-5, with 10 bases that match TRBD1. The V gene's germline CDR1 is ENHRY and CDR2 SYGVKD. This CDR3 spans 15 amino acids. V lost 6 bases to trimming and J lost 4 bases; unmatched junction nucleotides: 6. The CDR3 region has the DNA TGTGCCATCAGCACTCCGGGACAGGGGAATCAGCCCCAGCATTTT. This encodes CAISTPGQGNQPQHF.

The chain couples TRBV2 to TRBJ1-3; 7 positions match TRBD1. Germline values: CDR1 SNHLY, CDR2 FYNNEI. This CDR3 comprises 14 residues. J lost 6 bases, V lost 7 bases, and 9 bases had no gene match. CDR3 sequence reads: CASKNPGTENTIYF. The CDR3 nucleotides read TGTGCCAGCAAAAATCCGGGGACAGAAAACACCATATATTTT.

The J gene is TRBJ2-7, the V gene TRBV19; D might be TRBD1 (5 bases). The germline V gene has CDR1 LNHDA and CDR2 SQIVND (reference sequence). The CDR3 contains 15 residues. Trimming took 6 bases from V and 2 from J, leaving 17 bases between them. CDR3: CASSSIDRPTYEQYF. The CDR3, as DNA: TGTGCCAGTAGCTCGATCGACAGACCAACCTACGAGCAGTACTTC.

The chain carries TRBV29-1 and TRBJ2-7; 7 bases agree with TRBD1. In germline, CDR1 is SQVTM, CDR2 ANQGSEA. Losses at the gene ends were 4 bases for V and 3 bases for J; bases not matched to a gene: 6. This CDR3 is built from 13 residues. The CDR3 spells CSVVEQGNYEQYF. DNA of the CDR3: TGCAGCGTTGTGGAACAGGGGAACTACGAGCAGTACTTC.

The chain uses TRBV6-5 and TRBJ2-7; D may be TRBD2 (7 bases). CDR1 and CDR2 from the germline V gene are MNHEY and SVGAGI. The CDR3 sequence is 16 residues long. V lost 1 base and J lost 5, with 18 bases in between. This chain's CDR3 is CASSYFRGGGAHEQYF. The CDR3 nucleotides read TGTGCCAGCAGTTACTTTCGCGGTGGGGGGGCCCACGAGCAGTACTTC.

This sequence joins TRBV7-6 and TRBJ2-7; 10 nucleotides align to TRBD2. The CDR3 contains 15 residues. CDR1 and CDR2 (germline): SGHVS, FNYEAQ. Losses at the gene ends were 4 bases for V and 4 bases for J; bases not matched to a gene: 7. The CDR3 region is CASSSSGGEGYEQYF. In DNA, the CDR3 is TGTGCCAGCAGCTCCAGCGGGGGGGAGGGATACGAGCAGTACTTC.

This clone showed up just once. This chain joins TRBV24-1 and TRBJ1-1, with 7 bases lining up with TRBD1. The CDR3 has 16 amino acids. V lost 4 bases to trimming and J lost 1 base; unmatched junction nucleotides: 8. Germline loops: CDR1 KGHDR, CDR2 SFDVKD. The CDR3 DNA reads TGTGCCACCAGTGAAAAAACCAACAGGGGGAACACTGAAGCTTTCTTT. Encoded protein: CATSEKTNRGNTEAFF.

About this clone: This sample includes further DNA sequences coding for the same CDR3. The rearrangement uses TRBV5-4 and TRBJ1-6, with D perhaps TRBD1 (6 bases). The CDR3 has 15 amino acids. Looked up from germline, CDR1 is SGHNT and CDR2 is YYREEE (reference sequence). V gave up 0 bases and J gave up 4 bases, with 8 bases separating them. CDR3 amino acids: CASSLGGQYNSPLHF. CDR3 bases: TGTGCCAGCAGCTTGGGGGGACAATATAATTCACCCCTCCACTTT. Full variable domain (remainder filled in from reference TRBV5-4 and TRBJ1-6): ETGVTQSPTHLIKTRGQQVTLRCSSQSGHNTVSWYQQALGQGPQFIFQYYREEENGRGNFPPRFSGLQFPNYSSELNVNALELDDSALYLCASSLGGQYNSPLHFGNGTRLTVT.

The genes are TRBV14 and TRBJ2-7; D perhaps matches TRBD1 (5 bases). Trimming left V 2 bases short and J 6 bases short, with 8 bases between. CDR3 length equals 12 residues. The germline V gene has CDR1 SGHDN and CDR2 FVKESK. CDR3 in DNA: TGTGCCAGCAGCCAAACAGGACCCGAGCAGTACTTC. Its translation is CASSQTGPEQYF.

The sample holds one count of this clone. The chain has TRBV13 and TRBJ1-1; no reliable D call. This CDR3 region has 16 residues. V lost 5 bases and J 0 bases, leaving 16 bases between the germline ends. In germline, CDR1 is PRHDT, CDR2 FYEKMQ (reference sequence). The CDR3 reads CASSVLQGLVNTEAFF. The CDR3 DNA is TGTGCCAGCAGCGTACTCCAAGGACTTGTGAACACTGAAGCTTTCTTT.

The sample holds one count of this clone. The rearrangement uses TRBV5-1 and TRBJ1-2; no clear D gene. The CDR3 extends over 16 amino acids. The germline CDR1 and CDR2 sequences are SGHRS and YFSETQ. Trimming left V 0 bases short and J 1 base short, with 13 bases between. CDR3 sequence (DNA): TGCGCCAGCAGCTTGGCCGAAACAGTAAATAACTATGGCTACACCTTC. Amino acids: CASSLAETVNNYGYTF.

The J gene is TRBJ1-4, the V gene TRBV7-9; D may be TRBD1 (5 bases). CDR3 size: 11 residues. Germline-derived CDR1 and CDR2 are SEHNR and FQNEAQ (reference sequence). Trimming shortened V by 1 base and J by 14 bases, and 8 bases separated the two germline ends. DNA for the CDR3: TGTGCCAGCAGCTTAGTGGACAACCTGTTTTTT. Translated, it gives CASSLVDNLFF.